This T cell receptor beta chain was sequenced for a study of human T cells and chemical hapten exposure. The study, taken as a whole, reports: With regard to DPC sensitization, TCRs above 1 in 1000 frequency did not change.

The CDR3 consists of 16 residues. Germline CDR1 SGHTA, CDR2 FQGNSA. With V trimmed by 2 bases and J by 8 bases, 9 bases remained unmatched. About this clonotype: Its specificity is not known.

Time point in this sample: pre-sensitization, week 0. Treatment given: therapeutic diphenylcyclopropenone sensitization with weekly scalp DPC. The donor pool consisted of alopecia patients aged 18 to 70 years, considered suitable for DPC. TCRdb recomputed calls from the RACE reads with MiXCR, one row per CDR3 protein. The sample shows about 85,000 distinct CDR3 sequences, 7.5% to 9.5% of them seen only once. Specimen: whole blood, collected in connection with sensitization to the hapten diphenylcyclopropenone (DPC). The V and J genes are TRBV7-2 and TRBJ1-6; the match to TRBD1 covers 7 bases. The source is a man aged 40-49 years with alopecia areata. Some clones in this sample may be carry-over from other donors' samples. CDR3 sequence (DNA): TGTGCCAGCAGCTTACACCCGGGACAGTCATATTCACCCCTCCACTTT. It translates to CASSLHPGQSYSPLHF.